Sequencing of this T cell receptor beta chain was carried out in a study of T cell responses to AZD1222 COVID-19 vaccine. About the research overall: Pooled samples include second doses given at about 4 or 12 weeks.

This table comes from immunoSEQ multiplex PCR, and its TCRdb copy is limited to in-frame clones, with some not included. The sample comprises 90,000 to 120,000 clones, around 87% of which are singletons, and 3.5% to 4.5% rests with the top ten. Study-wide results and limits: Spike-wide coverage was observed for vaccine-associated CD4 TCRs, with dominant responses at 160-218 and 743-854. Only a handful of AZD1222 recipients, about six in all, had baseline seropositivity. Increased Spike-specific TCR breadth and depth were observed after two AZD1222 doses.

There are a few counts of this clone. Its antigen is not identified. Material: peripheral blood, obtained on day 0 of AZD1222 vaccination. The clonotype comes from an adult in good health.

The CDR3 nucleotides read TGCAGCGTGATATTCGGGACAGACAACTATGGCTACACCTTC. It is translated as CSVIFGTDNYGYTF. V and J are TRBV29-1 and TRBJ1-2, with 7 nucleotides matching TRBD1. Germline CDR1 reads SQVTM; CDR2 reads ANQGSEA. The J segment lost 2 bases and the V segment lost 6 bases, leaving 9 bases of the junction unmatched. This CDR3 contains 14 residues.